This TCR beta chain is from a study of cytomegalovirus exposure and HLA in healthy donors. In its sample, this clone was seen once. Its antigen is as yet unknown. The CDR3 covers 13 residues. V gave up 3 bases and J gave up 2 bases, with 3 bases separating them. In germline, CDR1 is SGHRS, CDR2 YFSETQ. Findings of the study overall: Later on, an analysis tied around 17,000 TCR beta sequences to HLA alleles at 0.05 false discovery rate. A later analysis showed HLA-associated TCR beta chains outstripping equally common others in clonal expansion. Most TCR beta V segments were productive about 87% or about 30% of the time in an earlier analysis. Later work found most CMV-associated TCR beta chains apparently HLA-restricted.

The PCR was carried out with 60 Vbeta primers and 13 Jbeta primers. Assay: immunoSEQ multiplex PCR; the TCRdb copy retains only in-frame clones and omits some. The sample carries about 180,000 clones, about 72% recorded once. Sequencing was carried out using PBMCs. The chain employs TRBV5-1 and TRBJ2-6; D is undetermined. The sequence was obtained from a human donor in good health. CDR3 in amino acids: CASSSAGANVLTF. CDR3 sequence (DNA): TGCGCCAGCAGCTCGGCTGGGGCCAACGTCCTGACTTTC.